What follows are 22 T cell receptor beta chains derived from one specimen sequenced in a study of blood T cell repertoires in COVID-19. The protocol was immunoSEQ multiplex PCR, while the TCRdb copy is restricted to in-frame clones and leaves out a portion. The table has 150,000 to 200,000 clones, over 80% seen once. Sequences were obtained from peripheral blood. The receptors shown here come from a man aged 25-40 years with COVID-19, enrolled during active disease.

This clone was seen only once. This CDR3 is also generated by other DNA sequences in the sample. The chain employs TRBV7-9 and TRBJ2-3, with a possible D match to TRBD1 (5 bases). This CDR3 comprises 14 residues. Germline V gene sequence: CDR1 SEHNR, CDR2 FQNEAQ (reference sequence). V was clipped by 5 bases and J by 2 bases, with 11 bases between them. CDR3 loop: CASSLGLSTDTQYF. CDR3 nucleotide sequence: TGTGCCAGCAGCCTGGGGCTTTCCACAGATACGCAGTATTTT.

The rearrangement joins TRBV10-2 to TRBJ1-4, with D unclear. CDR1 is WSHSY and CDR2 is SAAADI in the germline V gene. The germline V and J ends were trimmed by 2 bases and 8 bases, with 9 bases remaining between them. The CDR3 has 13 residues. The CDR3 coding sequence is TGCGCCAGCAGTGAGGCGGTGTGGGAAAAACTGTTTTTT. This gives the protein CASSEAVWEKLFF.

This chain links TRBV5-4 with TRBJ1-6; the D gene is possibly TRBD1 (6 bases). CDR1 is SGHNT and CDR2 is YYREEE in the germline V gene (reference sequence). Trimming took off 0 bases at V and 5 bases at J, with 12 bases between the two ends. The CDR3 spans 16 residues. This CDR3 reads CASSLVGGGNNSPLHF. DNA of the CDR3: TGTGCCAGCAGCTTGGTTGGCGGGGGCAATAATTCACCCCTCCACTTT.

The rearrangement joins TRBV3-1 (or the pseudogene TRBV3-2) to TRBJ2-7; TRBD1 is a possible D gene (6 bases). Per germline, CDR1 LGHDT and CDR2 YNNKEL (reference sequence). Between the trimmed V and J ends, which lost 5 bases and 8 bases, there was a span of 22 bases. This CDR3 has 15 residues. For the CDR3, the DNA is TGTGCCAGCAGCTTCCAAGGGACACACCCTAGTAAGCAGTACTTC. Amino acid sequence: CASSFQGTHPSKQYF.

CDR3 residues: CASSQEQGYNSPLHF. In DNA form, the CDR3 reads TGCGCCAGCAGCCAAGAACAGGGATATAATTCACCCCTCCACTTT. This chain uses TRBV4-3 with TRBJ1-6; possibly TRBD1 for D (6 bases). CDR3 length equals 15 residues. V shed 0 bases and J shed 4 bases, with 7 bases lying between them. The germline gives CDR1 LGHNA, CDR2 YSLEER.

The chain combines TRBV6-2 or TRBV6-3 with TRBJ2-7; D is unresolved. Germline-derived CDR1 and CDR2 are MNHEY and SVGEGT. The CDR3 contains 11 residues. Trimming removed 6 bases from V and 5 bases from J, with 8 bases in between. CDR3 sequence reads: CASSSKHEQYF. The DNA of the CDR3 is TGTGCCAGCAGCTCTAAACACGAGCAGTACTTC.

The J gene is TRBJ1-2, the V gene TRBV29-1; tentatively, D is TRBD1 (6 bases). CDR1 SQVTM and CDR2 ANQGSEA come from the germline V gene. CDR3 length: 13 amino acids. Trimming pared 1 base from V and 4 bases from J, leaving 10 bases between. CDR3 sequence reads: CSVEVGTPYGYTF. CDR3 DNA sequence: TGCAGCGTTGAAGTAGGGACACCCTATGGCTACACCTTC. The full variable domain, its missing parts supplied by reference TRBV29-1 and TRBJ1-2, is SAVISQKPSRDICQRGTSLTIQCQVDSQVTMMFWYRQQPGQSLTLIATANQGSEATYESGFVIDKFPISRPNLTFSTLTVSNMSPEDSSIYLCSVEVGTPYGYTFGSGTRLTVV.

The CDR3 loop is CASRRTGNTIYF. The CDR3 region has the DNA TGTGCCAGCAGGAGGACTGGAAACACCATATATTTT. V gene TRBV6-5 combines with J gene TRBJ1-3; D is unclear. Germline CDR1 MNHEY, CDR2 SVGAGI. V lost 6 bases, J lost 2 bases, and 5 bases lay in between. The CDR3 extends over 12 amino acids.

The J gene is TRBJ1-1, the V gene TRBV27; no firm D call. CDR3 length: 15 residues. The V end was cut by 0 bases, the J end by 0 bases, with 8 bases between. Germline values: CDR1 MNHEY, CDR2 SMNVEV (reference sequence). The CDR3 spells CASSLSTRMNTEAFF. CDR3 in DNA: TGTGCCAGCAGTTTATCGACGCGGATGAACACTGAAGCTTTCTTT.

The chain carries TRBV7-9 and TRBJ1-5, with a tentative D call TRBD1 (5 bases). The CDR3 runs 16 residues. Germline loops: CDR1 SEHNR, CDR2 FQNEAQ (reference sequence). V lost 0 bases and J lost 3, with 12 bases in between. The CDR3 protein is CASSLAIGAINQPQHF. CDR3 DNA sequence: TGTGCCAGCAGCTTAGCGATTGGGGCCATCAATCAGCCCCAGCATTTT.

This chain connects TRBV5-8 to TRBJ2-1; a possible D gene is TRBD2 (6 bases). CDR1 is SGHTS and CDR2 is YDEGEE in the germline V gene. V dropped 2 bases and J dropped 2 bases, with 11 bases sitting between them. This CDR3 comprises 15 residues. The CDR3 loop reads CASSFQLATYNEQFF. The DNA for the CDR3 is TGTGCCAGCAGCTTTCAGCTAGCGACCTACAATGAGCAGTTCTTC.

CDR3 DNA: TGTGCCAGCTCACCGGACCGAGAGAGGGACTACACCTTC. Its protein product is CASSPDRERDYTF. The chain is built from TRBV18 and TRBJ1-2; unclear D gene. CDR3 length: 13 amino acids. V was cut by 3 bases and J by 10 bases, with 15 bases left in between. Germline V CDR1 and CDR2: KGHSH, LQKENI.

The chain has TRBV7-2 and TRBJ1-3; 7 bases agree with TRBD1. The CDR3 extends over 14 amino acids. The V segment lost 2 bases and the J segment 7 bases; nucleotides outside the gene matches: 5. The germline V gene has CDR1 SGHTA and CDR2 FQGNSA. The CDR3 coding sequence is TGTGCCAGCAGCTTATCCGACAGGGTGAACACCATATATTTT. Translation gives CASSLSDRVNTIYF. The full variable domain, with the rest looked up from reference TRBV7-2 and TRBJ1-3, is GAGVSQSPSNKVTEKGKDVELRCDPISGHTALYWYRQSLGQGLEFLIYFQGNSAPDKSGLPSDRFSAERTGGSVSTLTIQRTQQEDSAVYLCASSLSDRVNTIYFGEGSWLTVV.

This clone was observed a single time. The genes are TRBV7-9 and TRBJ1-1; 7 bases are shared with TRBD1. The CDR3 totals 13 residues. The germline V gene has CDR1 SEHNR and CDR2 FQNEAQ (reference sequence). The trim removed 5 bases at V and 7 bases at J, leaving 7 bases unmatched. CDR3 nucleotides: TGTGCCAGCAGCCCGATCGGGACAGATGAAGCTTTCTTT. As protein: CASSPIGTDEAFF.

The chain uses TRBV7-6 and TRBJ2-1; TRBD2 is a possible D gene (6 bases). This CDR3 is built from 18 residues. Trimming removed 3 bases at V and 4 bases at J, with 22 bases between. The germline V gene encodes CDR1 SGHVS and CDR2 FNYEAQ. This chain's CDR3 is CASSFGTFGARAYNEQFF. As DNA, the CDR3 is TGTGCCAGCAGCTTCGGGACTTTCGGTGCGAGGGCTTACAATGAGCAGTTCTTC.

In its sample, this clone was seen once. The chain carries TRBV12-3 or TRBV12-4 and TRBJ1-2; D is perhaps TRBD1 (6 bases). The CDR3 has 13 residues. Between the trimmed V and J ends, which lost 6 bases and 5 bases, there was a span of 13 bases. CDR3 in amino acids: CASSLQGRYGYTF. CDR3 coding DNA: TGTGCCAGCAGCCTACAGGGCAGGTATGGCTACACCTTC.

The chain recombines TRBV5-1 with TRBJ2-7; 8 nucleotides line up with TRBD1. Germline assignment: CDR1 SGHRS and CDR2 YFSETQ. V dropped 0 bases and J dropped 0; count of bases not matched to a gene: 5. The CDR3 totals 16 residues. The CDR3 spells CASSLVVTGVSYEQYF. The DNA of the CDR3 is TGCGCCAGCAGCTTGGTAGTGACAGGGGTCTCCTACGAGCAGTACTTC.

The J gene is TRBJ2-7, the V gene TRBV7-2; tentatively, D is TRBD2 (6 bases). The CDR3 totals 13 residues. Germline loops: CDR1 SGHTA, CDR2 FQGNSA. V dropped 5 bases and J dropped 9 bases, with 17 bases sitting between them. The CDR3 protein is CASSPGRPGGQYF. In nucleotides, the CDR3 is TGTGCCAGCAGCCCGGGACGGCCCGGGGGGCAGTACTTC.

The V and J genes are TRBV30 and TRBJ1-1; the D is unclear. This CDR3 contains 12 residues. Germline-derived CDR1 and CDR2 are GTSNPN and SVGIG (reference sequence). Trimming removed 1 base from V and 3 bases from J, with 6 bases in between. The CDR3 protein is CAWSGKHTEAFF. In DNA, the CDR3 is TGTGCCTGGAGTGGTAAGCACACTGAAGCTTTCTTT.

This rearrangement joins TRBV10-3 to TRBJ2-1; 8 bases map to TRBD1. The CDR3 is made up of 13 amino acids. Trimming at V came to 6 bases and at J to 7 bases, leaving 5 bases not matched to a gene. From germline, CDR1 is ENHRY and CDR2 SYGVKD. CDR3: CAIRTTGENEQFF. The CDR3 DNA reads TGTGCCATCAGGACGACAGGGGAGAATGAGCAGTTCTTC.

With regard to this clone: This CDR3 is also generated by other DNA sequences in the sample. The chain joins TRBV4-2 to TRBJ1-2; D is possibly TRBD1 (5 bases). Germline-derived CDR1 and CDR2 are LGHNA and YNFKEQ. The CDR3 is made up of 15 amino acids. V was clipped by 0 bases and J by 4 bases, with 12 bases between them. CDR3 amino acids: CASSQDRSRGYGYTF. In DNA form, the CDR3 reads TGTGCCAGCAGCCAAGATCGATCTAGGGGCTATGGCTACACCTTC.

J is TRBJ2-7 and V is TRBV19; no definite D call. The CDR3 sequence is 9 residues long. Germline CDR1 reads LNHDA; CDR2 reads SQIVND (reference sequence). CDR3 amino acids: CAIGGEQYF. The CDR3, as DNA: TGTGCTATTGGCGGCGAGCAGTACTTC.